The rows below give T cell receptor beta chains drawn from one sample of a study of early T cells in non-severe SARS-CoV-2 infection. From the 5' RACE reads, TCRdb called clonotypes with MiXCR, one entry per CDR3 protein. The table shows tens of thousands of distinct CDR3 sequences, with 8.5% to 12% occurring only once. The specimen was whole blood. These TCRs come from an adult who was a healthcare worker with PCR-confirmed SARS-CoV-2 infection or an uninfected control (not recorded which). CDR3s include the opening cysteine and the closing phenylalanine or tryptophan. D genes are given only for firm matches. Rows may omit the clone size; those that give it use once, few, many or a size class.

d_call: -
j_call: TRBJ1-2
clone_size: many
v_call: TRBV24-1
cdr3_nt: TGTGCCACCAGTGATGTCGGACAGTCAGCTAACTATGGCTACACCTTC
cdr3_aa: CATSDVGQSANYGYTF

d_call: -
j_call: TRBJ1-3
clone_size: many
v_call: TRBV11-1
cdr3_nt: TGTGCCAGCCGTGGACAAATCTCTGGAAACACCATATATTTT
cdr3_aa: CASRGQISGNTIYF

d_call: TRBD2
j_call: TRBJ2-3
clone_size: -
v_call: TRBV7-9
cdr3_nt: TGTGCCAGCAGCTTAGGAGCGGGAGCGGGAGATACGCAGTATTTT
cdr3_aa: CASSLGAGAGDTQYF

d_call: TRBD2
j_call: TRBJ2-1
clone_size: -
v_call: TRBV12-3/TRBV12-4
cdr3_nt: TGTGCCAGCAGCTTGGCGGGGGGGGCCAGTAGAAATGAGCAGTTCTTC
cdr3_aa: CASSLAGGASRNEQFF

d_call: -
j_call: TRBJ1-1
clone_size: -
v_call: TRBV30
cdr3_nt: TGTGCCTGGAGCGCCCCGGGGACGCTGAACACTGAAGCTTTCTTT
cdr3_aa: CAWSAPGTLNTEAFF

d_call: -
j_call: TRBJ2-4
clone_size: many
v_call: TRBV7-9
cdr3_nt: TGTGCCAGCAGAGAACTAGCCAAAAACATTCAGTACTTC
cdr3_aa: CASRELAKNIQYF

d_call: -
j_call: TRBJ2-7
clone_size: many
v_call: TRBV12-3/TRBV12-4
cdr3_nt: TGTGCCAGCAGTTTTCCCCTGGGGGGGGCAGGGTGGCCCTACGAGCAGTACTTC
cdr3_aa: CASSFPLGGAGWPYEQYF

d_call: TRBD1
j_call: TRBJ1-4
clone_size: many
v_call: TRBV12-3/TRBV12-4
cdr3_nt: TGTGCCAGCAGTTTTAGGATCCGGACAGGGACTAATGAAAAACTGTTTTTT
cdr3_aa: CASSFRIRTGTNEKLFF

d_call: TRBD2
j_call: TRBJ2-2
clone_size: many
v_call: TRBV6-2/TRBV6-3
cdr3_nt: TGTGCCAGCAGTTACAGACTAGCGGCCAACACCGGGGAGCTGTTTTTT
cdr3_aa: CASSYRLAANTGELFF

d_call: -
j_call: TRBJ2-4
clone_size: many
v_call: TRBV15
cdr3_nt: TGTGCCACCAGCAGATTTGAGGGCAGATTAGCCAAAAACATTCAGTACTTC
cdr3_aa: CATSRFEGRLAKNIQYF

d_call: TRBD2
j_call: TRBJ2-7
clone_size: -
v_call: TRBV9
cdr3_nt: TGTGCCAGCAGCGTAGGGACTAGTTCTTTCTACGAGCAGTACTTC
cdr3_aa: CASSVGTSSFYEQYF

d_call: -
j_call: TRBJ2-7
clone_size: -
v_call: TRBV28
cdr3_nt: TGTGCCAGCAGGTCCGACACGGTTAGCTCCTACGAGCAGTACTTC
cdr3_aa: CASRSDTVSSYEQYF

d_call: -
j_call: TRBJ2-1
clone_size: few
v_call: TRBV5-1
cdr3_nt: TGCGCCAGCAGCTTGGCCCCTAGTGCTGAGCAGTTCTTC
cdr3_aa: CASSLAPSAEQFF

d_call: -
j_call: TRBJ2-5
clone_size: -
v_call: TRBV11-1
cdr3_nt: TGTGCCAGCAGCTTCCAGACTAGTCAAGAGACCCAGTACTTC
cdr3_aa: CASSFQTSQETQYF

d_call: TRBD1
j_call: TRBJ1-2
clone_size: many
v_call: TRBV7-9
cdr3_nt: TGTGCCAGCAGCCCAGGGACAGGCTATGGCTACACCTTC
cdr3_aa: CASSPGTGYGYTF

d_call: TRBD1
j_call: TRBJ2-7
clone_size: many
v_call: TRBV20-1
cdr3_nt: TGCAGTGCTTGCCGGGACAGGGCCTACGAGCAGTACTTC
cdr3_aa: CSACRDRAYEQYF

d_call: -
j_call: TRBJ2-2
clone_size: many
v_call: TRBV14
cdr3_nt: TGTGCCAGCAGCCAATCTCGTAAATCCGGGGAGCTGTTTTTT
cdr3_aa: CASSQSRKSGELFF

d_call: -
j_call: TRBJ2-2
clone_size: many
v_call: TRBV19
cdr3_nt: TGTGCCAGTAGTATCGAACGACTAGTTGGTGCCGGGGAGCTGTTTTTT
cdr3_aa: CASSIERLVGAGELFF

d_call: TRBD2
j_call: TRBJ2-2
clone_size: -
v_call: TRBV9
cdr3_nt: TGTGCCAGCAGCGTTAGCGGGAGAACCACCGGGGAGCTGTTTTTT
cdr3_aa: CASSVSGRTTGELFF

d_call: -
j_call: TRBJ2-1
clone_size: few
v_call: TRBV12-3/TRBV12-4
cdr3_nt: TGTGCCAGCAGGCGGGGTAGCGGATCAATGAAGGGCAATGAGCAGTTCTTC
cdr3_aa: CASRRGSGSMKGNEQFF

d_call: -
j_call: TRBJ1-1
clone_size: -
v_call: TRBV29-1
cdr3_nt: TGCAGCGTTGGGAGGGGCATCGGGAACACTGAAGCTTTCTTT
cdr3_aa: CSVGRGIGNTEAFF

d_call: -
j_call: TRBJ1-6
clone_size: many
v_call: TRBV20-1
cdr3_nt: TGCAGTGCTAGAGATCGTAATTCACCCCTCCACTTT
cdr3_aa: CSARDRNSPLHF

d_call: TRBD2
j_call: TRBJ2-5
clone_size: -
v_call: TRBV12-3/TRBV12-4
cdr3_nt: TGTGCCAGCAGTCACCGACTAGCAGCTCAAGAGACCCAGTACTTC
cdr3_aa: CASSHRLAAQETQYF

d_call: -
j_call: TRBJ2-3
clone_size: -
v_call: TRBV5-1
cdr3_nt: TGCGCCAGCGGACTTGGCGGGTCGAGAGGAACAGATACGCAGTATTTT
cdr3_aa: CASGLGGSRGTDTQYF

d_call: -
j_call: TRBJ2-1
clone_size: many
v_call: TRBV12-3/TRBV12-4
cdr3_nt: TGTGCCAGCAGCCCACACGGGAATGAGCAGTTCTTC
cdr3_aa: CASSPHGNEQFF

d_call: -
j_call: TRBJ2-3
clone_size: -
v_call: TRBV29-1
cdr3_nt: TGCAGCGTTGAAACTCTCAGGAGAACAGATACGCAGTATTTT
cdr3_aa: CSVETLRRTDTQYF

d_call: -
j_call: TRBJ2-7
clone_size: many
v_call: TRBV29-1
cdr3_nt: TGCAGCGTTCGGACAGAAACTTACGAGCAGTACTTC
cdr3_aa: CSVRTETYEQYF

d_call: -
j_call: TRBJ1-1
clone_size: -
v_call: TRBV7-3
cdr3_nt: TGTGCCAGCAGCTTAACTGGGGGTTCTAGGTCTGAAGCTTTCTTT
cdr3_aa: CASSLTGGSRSEAFF

d_call: TRBD1
j_call: TRBJ1-3
clone_size: few
v_call: TRBV7-6
cdr3_nt: TGTGCCAGCAGCTCCCGGACAGGGAGGAATGGAAACACCATATATTTT
cdr3_aa: CASSSRTGRNGNTIYF

d_call: TRBD2
j_call: TRBJ2-3
clone_size: few
v_call: TRBV7-3
cdr3_nt: TGTGCCAGCAGCTTAACTAGCGGGGGGCTCCCCACAGATACGCAGTATTTT
cdr3_aa: CASSLTSGGLPTDTQYF

d_call: -
j_call: TRBJ1-6
clone_size: few
v_call: TRBV4-1
cdr3_nt: TGCGCCAGCAGCCAAGGTCGTAGTTGGCAGACACCCCTCCACTTT
cdr3_aa: CASSQGRSWQTPLHF

d_call: -
j_call: TRBJ2-3
clone_size: many
v_call: TRBV6-6
cdr3_nt: TGTGCCAGCAGTTACTCCGCGGTTCCCACAGATACGCAGTATTTT
cdr3_aa: CASSYSAVPTDTQYF

d_call: -
j_call: TRBJ2-5
clone_size: -
v_call: TRBV4-1
cdr3_nt: TGCGCCAGCAGCCAACGCAGGATCCAAGAGACCCAGTACTTC
cdr3_aa: CASSQRRIQETQYF

d_call: TRBD1
j_call: TRBJ2-1
clone_size: -
v_call: TRBV5-6
cdr3_nt: TGTGCCAGCAGCTTGGAACAGGGGGCTAATGAGCAGTTCTTC
cdr3_aa: CASSLEQGANEQFF

d_call: -
j_call: TRBJ2-1
clone_size: many
v_call: TRBV6-2/TRBV6-3
cdr3_nt: TGTGCCAGCAGTACCCAGCTGGGGGCCAGCTCCTACAATGAGCAGTTCTTC
cdr3_aa: CASSTQLGASSYNEQFF

d_call: TRBD2
j_call: TRBJ2-1
clone_size: many
v_call: TRBV20-1
cdr3_nt: TGCAGTGCTAGAGAGCCTAGCGGGAGGTATTACAATGAGCAGTTCTTC
cdr3_aa: CSAREPSGRYYNEQFF

d_call: TRBD1
j_call: TRBJ1-5
clone_size: -
v_call: TRBV6-1
cdr3_nt: TGTGCCAGCAGCGCGGACAGGGCAAATCCCTGGAGACAGCCCCAGCATTTT
cdr3_aa: CASSADRANPWRQPQHF

d_call: -
j_call: TRBJ1-3
clone_size: many
v_call: TRBV12-3/TRBV12-4
cdr3_nt: TGTGCCAGCAGTCGCCCGTTCAGTGGAAACACCATATATTTT
cdr3_aa: CASSRPFSGNTIYF

d_call: -
j_call: TRBJ2-1
clone_size: many
v_call: TRBV5-4
cdr3_nt: TGTGCCAGCAGCTTGGGTAGAGGGCACACTTTGGCCTACAATGAGCAGTTCTTC
cdr3_aa: CASSLGRGHTLAYNEQFF

d_call: -
j_call: TRBJ2-7
clone_size: -
v_call: TRBV7-9
cdr3_nt: TGTGCCAGCAGCTCCGGCGTTGCGGTCGTCCCCTACGAGCAGTACTTC
cdr3_aa: CASSSGVAVVPYEQYF

d_call: -
j_call: TRBJ1-5
clone_size: many
v_call: TRBV2
cdr3_nt: TGTGCCAGCAAGGGGGGCGGGCAGCACCAGCCCCAGCATTTT
cdr3_aa: CASKGGGQHQPQHF

d_call: -
j_call: TRBJ2-7
clone_size: few
v_call: TRBV4-3
cdr3_nt: TGCGCCAGCAGCCAAGATTATGAATCCTACGAGCAGTACTTC
cdr3_aa: CASSQDYESYEQYF

d_call: -
j_call: TRBJ1-6
clone_size: many
v_call: TRBV10-3
cdr3_nt: TGTGCCATCAGGATGGGACACCCGAACTATAATTCACCCCTCCACTTT
cdr3_aa: CAIRMGHPNYNSPLHF

d_call: -
j_call: TRBJ2-1
clone_size: many
v_call: TRBV30
cdr3_nt: TGTGCCTGGAGTCTCAGGGCCTTCAATGAGCAGTTCTTC
cdr3_aa: CAWSLRAFNEQFF

d_call: -
j_call: TRBJ2-7
clone_size: -
v_call: TRBV3-1
cdr3_nt: TGTGCCAGCAGCCAAGACAGGTATTCCTACGAGCAGTACTTC
cdr3_aa: CASSQDRYSYEQYF

d_call: -
j_call: TRBJ2-1
clone_size: -
v_call: TRBV6-4
cdr3_nt: TGTGCCAGCAGTCAATCTAGCGAGAATGAGCAGTTCTTC
cdr3_aa: CASSQSSENEQFF